What follows describes a single TCR beta chain. Its specificity is unknown. The data derive from a study of identical twins. Broader study findings: Modeled out-of-frame TCR alpha sharing in monozygotic twins fell below observed levels. Analyses of zero insertions could, in part, be confounded by invariant MAIT and iNKT cells. Instead of following the same donors, the conclusions were based on cross-sectional statistical analysis.

With 5 bases removed from V and 0 bases from J, the gap between germline ends came to 11 bases. Germline lookup yields CDR1 SGHVS and CDR2 FNYEAQ. The CDR3 extends over 15 amino acids. A single record per CDR3 protein comes from TCRdb applying MiXCR to the 5' RACE reads. The table has 500,000 to 650,000 distinct CDR3 sequences, 20% to 25% seen once; the top ten hold approximately 0.5%. These records were also assigned to another study, of yellow fever vaccine responses in identical twins. That work states: Twins' vaccine T cell response reportedly seemed partly convergent, partly personalized.

Source material: CD4+ T cells sorted from blood. The chain employs TRBV7-6 and TRBJ1-3; the D gene is possibly TRBD1 (5 bases). The TCR originated in a woman aged 18-35 years in good health. CDR3 DNA: TGTGCCAGCAGCAAGGGGTTACGCTCTGGAAACACCATATATTTT. Protein: CASSKGLRSGNTIYF.